This TCR beta chain was recovered during a study of glioma-infiltrating T cells after dendritic cell vaccination. Some clones are missing from TCRdb's copy, which holds only in-frame ones; the method was immunoSEQ multiplex PCR. The top ten clones hold 7.9% of a sample with some 70,000 clones, under 90% of them seen once. This CDR3 contains 14 residues. Between the trimmed V and J ends, which lost 7 bases and 5 bases, there was a span of 18 bases. CDR1 is MNHNS and CDR2 is SASEGT in the germline V gene. This sequence was found in a human donor with glioblastoma. Sequences were derived from blood, sampled before dendritic cell vaccination. This chain links TRBV6-1 with TRBJ2-7; possibly TRBD1 for D (6 bases). The chain's CDR3 is CASMSPRDTNEQYF. CDR3 coding DNA: TGTGCCAGCATGTCACCCCGGGACACGAACGAGCAGTACTTC.